Described below is a single T cell receptor (beta chain) sequence and its context. Its target antigen remains unknown. Base qualities are missing; no much larger clone stands one base away. The germline V gene (reference sequence) sets CDR1 to LGHDT and CDR2 to YNNKEL. The CDR3 runs 18 amino acids, cysteine and phenylalanine included. Left in the record is the CDR3 DNA by itself, 54 bases read in frame from the first base. The junction shows trimming of 0 bases on V and 7 bases on J, and the gene matches do not reach 14 bases of it. The sample's time point label is to be understood as: baseline before first vaccination. Samples from vaccinated people were obtained from the UK trials COV001 and COV002, which included a single-blind randomized controlled phase 2/3 trial of AZD1222 (ChAdOx1 nCoV-19) in healthy adults. Trial participant PBMC samples were collected at day 0 and day 28 after the second dose for TCRbeta chain sequencing.

This sample is part of a study of T cell responses to AZD1222 COVID-19 vaccine listed by TCRdb under 2021. Looking at the study overall: AZD1222 recipients given second doses at about 4 weeks or at about 12 weeks were pooled, since spike-specific TCR depth and breadth were not found to differ between the two schedules. A total of about 240 trial participants underwent TCR sequencing, of whom about 210 received two doses of AZD1222 and about 25 received two doses of the MenACWY control vaccine. Enrollment into the trials was organized by age into subgroups of 18-55, 56-69 and 70-plus years, and those subgroups contained roughly 140, 27 and 60 TCR-sequenced participants, respectively.

The CDR3 regions of human TCRbeta chains were analyzed by immunosequencing. Turning to the authors' computational methods: Repertoire TCRs were matched against a reference library of SARS-CoV-2-specific TCRs generated with the MIRA antigen-specificity platform. Breadth meant the fraction of unique TCRs that were SARS-CoV-2-associated, whereas depth meant the fraction of total T cells that were SARS-CoV-2-associated. Using the MIRA data, each spike-specific TCR was mapped to the spike region that the TCR reacts to and placed in a CD4 or CD8 class. Log10-transformed breadth and depth values were compared by one-way ANOVA with Sidak's multiple comparisons tests. TCRdb stores this immuneACCESS table with in-frame sequences only. Part of the clones is absent; in the studies checked, under half of the shortfall reflects unresolved V genes, and no reason is known for the rest. V and J calls and clone size are given by that table; D and trimming were obtained from the DNA. Within this sample are approximately 130,000 clones, with more than 85% of them counted one time only. The ten top clones hold about 3% of the sample.

Study-level results and caveats: Nearly half of unique spike-specific TCRs reportedly recognized epitopes outside regions mutated in the B.1.351 and B.1.1.7 variants. Conclusions about previously exposed vaccinees were limited because only a handful of AZD1222 recipients were SARS-CoV-2 seropositive at baseline. The 56-69-year group was small, and its depth increase did not reach significance, likely because of low power. Participants were mostly white British and included more females than males, and it was suggested by the authors that clonal diversity may have been underestimated. Because no day 14 peak-response samples were available, the repertoires could be characterized only after the peak T cell response. CD4 TCRs associated with the vaccine covered the entire spike protein, and the dominant responses were in regions 160-218 and 743-854. After two AZD1222 doses, spike-specific TCR breadth and depth were significantly higher than at day 0 and than in MenACWY recipients.

This TCR was sampled from an adult in good health. Rearrangement joined TRBV3-1 (or the pseudogene TRBV3-2) to TRBJ1-4, with 7 bases matching TRBD1. The specimen comprised peripheral blood, sampled on day 0 of AZD1222 vaccination. Here is the DNA: TGTGCCAGCAGCCAAGATAAGGGGGTTGCCAGGGGGTTTGAAAAACTGTTTTTT. Its translation is CASSQDKGVARGFEKLFF.